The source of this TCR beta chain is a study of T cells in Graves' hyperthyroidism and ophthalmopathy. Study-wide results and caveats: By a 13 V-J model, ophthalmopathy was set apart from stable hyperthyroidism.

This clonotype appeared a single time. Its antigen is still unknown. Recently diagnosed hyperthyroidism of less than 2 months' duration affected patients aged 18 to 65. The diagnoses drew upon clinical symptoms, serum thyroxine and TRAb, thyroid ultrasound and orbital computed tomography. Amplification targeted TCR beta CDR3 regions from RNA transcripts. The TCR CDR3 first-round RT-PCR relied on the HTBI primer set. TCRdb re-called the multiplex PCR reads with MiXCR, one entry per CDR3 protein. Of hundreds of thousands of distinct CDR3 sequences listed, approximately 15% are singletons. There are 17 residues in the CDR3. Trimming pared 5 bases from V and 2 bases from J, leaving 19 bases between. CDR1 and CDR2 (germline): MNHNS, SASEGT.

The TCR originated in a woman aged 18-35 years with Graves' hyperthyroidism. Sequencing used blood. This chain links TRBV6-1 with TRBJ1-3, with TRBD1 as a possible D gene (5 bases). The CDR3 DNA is TGTGCCAGCAGTCTGGGACGCGATACTAGCCCTGGAAACACCATATATTTT. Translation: CASSLGRDTSPGNTIYF.